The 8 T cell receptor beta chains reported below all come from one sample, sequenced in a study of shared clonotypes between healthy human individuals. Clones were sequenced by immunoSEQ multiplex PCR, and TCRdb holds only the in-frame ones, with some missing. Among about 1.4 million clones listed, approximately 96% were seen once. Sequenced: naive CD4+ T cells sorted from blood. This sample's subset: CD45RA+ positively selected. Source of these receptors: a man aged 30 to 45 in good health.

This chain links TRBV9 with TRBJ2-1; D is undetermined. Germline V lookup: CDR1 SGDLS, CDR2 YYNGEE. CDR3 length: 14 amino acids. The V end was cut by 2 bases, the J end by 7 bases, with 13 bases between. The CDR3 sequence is CASSVDLVPNEQFF. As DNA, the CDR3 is TGTGCCAGCAGCGTCGACCTAGTCCCGAATGAGCAGTTCTTC.

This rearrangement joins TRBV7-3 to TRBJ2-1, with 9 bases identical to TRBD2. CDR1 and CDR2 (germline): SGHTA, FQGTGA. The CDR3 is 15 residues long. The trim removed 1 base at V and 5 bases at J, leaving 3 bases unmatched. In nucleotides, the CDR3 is TGTGCCAGCAGCTTAATAGCGGGAGTGGACAATGAGCAGTTCTTC. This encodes CASSLIAGVDNEQFF.

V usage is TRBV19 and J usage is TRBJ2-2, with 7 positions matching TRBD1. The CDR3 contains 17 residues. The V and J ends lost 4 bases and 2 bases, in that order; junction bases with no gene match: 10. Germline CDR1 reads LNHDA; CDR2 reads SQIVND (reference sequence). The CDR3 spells CASSRQGPKINTGELFF. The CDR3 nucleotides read TGTGCCAGTAGTAGACAGGGACCAAAGATTAACACCGGGGAGCTGTTTTTT.

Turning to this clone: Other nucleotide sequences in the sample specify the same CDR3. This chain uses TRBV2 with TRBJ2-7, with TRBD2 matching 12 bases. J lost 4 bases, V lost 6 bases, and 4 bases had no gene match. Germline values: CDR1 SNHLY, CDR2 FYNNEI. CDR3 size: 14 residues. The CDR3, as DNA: TGTGCCAGCAGAGGACTAGCGGGGACTTACGAGCAGTACTTC. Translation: CASRGLAGTYEQYF.

CDR3 DNA sequence: TGCAGCGTTTTCTCTCCAGATACGCAGTATTTT. As protein: CSVFSPDTQYF. The gene calls are TRBV29-1 and TRBJ2-3, with D unresolved. Germline assignment: CDR1 SQVTM and CDR2 ANQGSEA. V was clipped by 5 bases and J by 4 bases, with 7 bases between them. CDR3 length: 11 amino acids.

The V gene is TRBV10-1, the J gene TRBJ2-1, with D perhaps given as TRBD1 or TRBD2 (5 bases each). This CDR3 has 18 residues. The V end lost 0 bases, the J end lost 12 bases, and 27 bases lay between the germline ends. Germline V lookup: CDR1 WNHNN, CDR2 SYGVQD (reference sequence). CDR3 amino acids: CASSESHSGRPMGYGQFF. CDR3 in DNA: TGCGCCAGCAGTGAGTCCCACTCGGGACGGCCTATGGGGTACGGGCAGTTCTTC.

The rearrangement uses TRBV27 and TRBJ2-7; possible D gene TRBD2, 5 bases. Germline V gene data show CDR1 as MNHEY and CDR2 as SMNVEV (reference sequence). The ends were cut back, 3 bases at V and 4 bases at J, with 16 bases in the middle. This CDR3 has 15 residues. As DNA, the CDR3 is TGTGCCAGCAGTTTTAAGTTTGAGGGATGGTACGAGCAGTACTTC. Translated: CASSFKFEGWYEQYF.

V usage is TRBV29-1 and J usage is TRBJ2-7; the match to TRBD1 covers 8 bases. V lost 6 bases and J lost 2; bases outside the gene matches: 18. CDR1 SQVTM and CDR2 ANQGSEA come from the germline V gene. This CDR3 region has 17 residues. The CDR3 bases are TGCAGCGTCCGGGGAGGACAGGGCCCCAGCTTTCCCTACGAGCAGTACTTC. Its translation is CSVRGGQGPSFPYEQYF.